This passage covers 20 T cell receptor beta chains from one sample sequenced in a study of blood T cell repertoires in COVID-19. Sequencing was performed with immunoSEQ multiplex PCR; in TCRdb, only in-frame clones are kept and a portion is missing. The table records approximately 250,000 clones, over 80% of them present only once. Sample: peripheral blood. Source of these receptors: a man in his sixties who had recovered from COVID-19.

The V and J genes are TRBV7-9 and TRBJ2-1, with unresolved D. With 5 bases removed from V and 4 bases from J, the gap between germline ends came to 12 bases. Germline V gene data show CDR1 as SEHNR and CDR2 as FQNEAQ (reference sequence). The CDR3 extends over 14 amino acids. CDR3 nucleotides: TGTGCCAGCAGCAAAGAGCAACCTTACAATGAGCAGTTCTTC. It translates to CASSKEQPYNEQFF.

There are a few counts of this clone. V usage is TRBV5-4 and J usage is TRBJ2-7, with D perhaps TRBD1 (6 bases). CDR1 SGHNT and CDR2 YYREEE come from the germline V gene (reference sequence). The ends were cut back, 1 base at V and 8 bases at J, with 13 bases in the middle. CDR3 length equals 13 residues. CDR3 DNA: TGTGCCAGCAGCTTGTCGGACAGCCCTCAGCAGTACTTC. Encoded protein: CASSLSDSPQQYF. Full variable domain (outside the CDR3, taken from reference TRBV5-4 and TRBJ2-7): ETGVTQSPTHLIKTRGQQVTLRCSSQSGHNTVSWYQQALGQGPQFIFQYYREEENGRGNFPPRFSGLQFPNYSSELNVNALELDDSALYLCASSLSDSPQQYFGPGTRLTVT.

This clone occurred once. V gene TRBV11-3 combines with J gene TRBJ2-1; D may be TRBD2 (6 bases). V lost 4 bases to trimming and J lost 6 bases, with 10 bases between them. Germline V gives CDR1 SGHNT, CDR2 YENEEA. The CDR3 extends over 13 amino acids. The CDR3 DNA reads as TGTGCCAGCAGCTCCGTAGCGGCCAATGAGCAGTTCTTC. It is translated as CASSSVAANEQFF.

The chain couples TRBV6-5 to TRBJ1-6, with a weak D call TRBD1 (5 bases). Germline loops: CDR1 MNHEY, CDR2 SVGAGI. This CDR3 is 13 amino acids long. Between the trimmed V and J ends, which lost 8 bases and 9 bases, there was a span of 14 bases. CDR3: CASGRDSSSPLHF. As DNA, the CDR3 is TGTGCCAGCGGCCGGGACTCTTCTTCACCCCTCCACTTT.

The gene calls are TRBV19 and TRBJ2-1; the match to TRBD2 covers 8 bases. Looked up from germline, CDR1 is LNHDA and CDR2 is SQIVND (reference sequence). V shed 4 bases and J 9 bases; nucleotides not matched to a gene: 11. This CDR3 comprises 15 residues. The CDR3 region is CASSSGTRFYPEQFF. The CDR3 nucleotides read TGTGCCAGTAGTAGTGGGACTAGATTTTATCCTGAGCAGTTCTTC.

The chain employs TRBV9 and TRBJ2-1; 7 bases map to TRBD1. Unmatched junction bases numbered 9, after V lost 3 bases and J lost 6 bases. CDR3 size: 15 residues. Germline-derived CDR1 and CDR2 are SGDLS and YYNGEE. The CDR3 is CASSAHTGTVNEQFF. CDR3 sequence (DNA): TGTGCCAGCAGCGCTCATACCGGGACAGTCAATGAGCAGTTCTTC.

The gene calls are TRBV9 and TRBJ1-2; 7 bases are shared with TRBD1. V shed 0 bases, J shed 6 bases, and the junction held 14 bases outside the gene matches. The CDR3 is 17 residues long. The germline gives CDR1 SGDLS, CDR2 YYNGEE. The CDR3 bases are TGTGCCAGCAGCGTAGATGTCCAGGGGGGACGAAACGATGGCTACACCTTC. As protein: CASSVDVQGGRNDGYTF.

The rearrangement uses TRBV5-1 and TRBJ1-5; maybe TRBD1 (6 bases). CDR3 size: 15 residues. Germline loops: CDR1 SGHRS, CDR2 YFSETQ. V gave up 9 bases and J gave up 4 bases, with 20 bases separating them. DNA of the CDR3: TGCGCCACCAGGGGAACTGGGCGGGGAAATCAGCCCCAGCATTTT. Translation gives CATRGTGRGNQPQHF.

This clone was counted a few times. V is TRBV28 and J is TRBJ1-2; 7 bases align to TRBD1. This CDR3 is 13 amino acids long. The germline V gene has CDR1 MDHEN and CDR2 SYDVKM. J lost 2 bases, V lost 8 bases, and 5 bases had no gene match. The DNA for the CDR3 is TGTGCCAGCCAACGACAGGGAAACTATGGCTACACCTTC. It specifies CASQRQGNYGYTF.

The CDR3 DNA reads TGCGCCAGCAGCCCCGCAGGGAACCCCTACGAGCAGTACTTC. Its translation: CASSPAGNPYEQYF. V and J are TRBV10-1 and TRBJ2-7; D is perhaps TRBD1 (5 bases). The CDR3 is 14 amino acids. Germline CDR1 reads WNHNN; CDR2 reads SYGVQD (reference sequence). V was clipped by 6 bases and J by 2 bases, with 14 bases between them.

The sample holds many counts of this clone. The V call is TRBV7-9, the J call TRBJ1-1; no clear D. Germline CDR1 SEHNR, CDR2 FQNEAQ (reference sequence). CDR3 length: 12 residues. V lost 6 bases to trimming and J lost 9 bases, with 14 bases between them. CDR3 sequence (DNA): TGTGCCAGCAGAAGCCGGGAGACGAAAGCTTTCTTT. Its protein product is CASRSRETKAFF.

J is TRBJ2-7 and V is TRBV14; unclear D gene. The CDR3 is 15 residues long. Between the trimmed V and J ends, which lost 0 bases and 2 bases, there was a span of 11 bases. The germline V gene encodes CDR1 SGHDN and CDR2 FVKESK. The CDR3: CASSQDHGPTYEQYF. The CDR3 DNA sequence: TGTGCCAGCAGCCAAGATCATGGGCCCACCTACGAGCAGTACTTC.

In DNA form, the CDR3 reads TGCGCCAGCAGCCAAGATCGAGGGGGTCGAGGCTACACCTTC. It specifies CASSQDRGGRGYTF. The chain couples TRBV4-1 to TRBJ1-2, with D perhaps matching TRBD1 (6 bases). This CDR3 comprises 14 residues. Germline V gene sequence: CDR1 MGHRA, CDR2 YSYEKL. V gave up 0 bases and J gave up 8 bases, with 13 bases separating them.

This clone was detected only once. The rearrangement links TRBV3-1 (or the pseudogene TRBV3-2) to TRBJ1-2; 10 bases fit TRBD1. The CDR3 covers 15 residues. Germline V gene lookup returns CDR1 LGHDT and CDR2 YNNKEL (reference sequence). The V segment lost 5 bases and the J segment 1 base; nucleotides outside the gene matches: 4. This CDR3 reads CASSARDRGNYGYTF. The CDR3 nucleotides read TGTGCCAGCAGCGCCCGGGACAGGGGTAACTATGGCTACACCTTC.

The chain recombines TRBV30 with TRBJ2-5; 9 bases match TRBD2. J lost 0 bases, V lost 5 bases, and 4 bases had no gene match. The CDR3 totals 14 residues. CDR1 GTSNPN and CDR2 SVGIG come from the germline V gene (reference sequence). As DNA, the CDR3 is TGTGCCTGGGGTAGCGGGGGATACCAAGAGACCCAGTACTTC. Its translation: CAWGSGGYQETQYF.

This clone came up once. J is TRBJ2-1 and V is TRBV3-1 (or the pseudogene TRBV3-2), with TRBD2 matching over 8 bases. The CDR3 runs 14 residues. V lost 5 bases and J lost 3; bases outside the gene matches: 3. Germline V lookup: CDR1 LGHDT, CDR2 YNNKEL (reference sequence). CDR3 loop: CASSTSGSYNEQFF. CDR3 coding DNA: TGTGCCAGCAGCACTAGCGGAAGCTACAATGAGCAGTTCTTC.

There are many counts of this clone. The chain joins TRBV9 to TRBJ1-4; D remains ambiguous. This CDR3 region has 14 residues. The ends were cut back, 0 bases at V and 3 bases at J, with 6 bases in the middle. Germline V gives CDR1 SGDLS, CDR2 YYNGEE. DNA for the CDR3: TGTGCCAGCAGCGTAGATCTAGCTAATGAAAAACTGTTTTTT. It specifies CASSVDLANEKLFF.

The chain is built from TRBV12-3 or TRBV12-4 and TRBJ2-1; tentatively, D is TRBD1 (5 bases). With 8 bases removed from V and 16 bases from J, the gap between germline ends came to 24 bases. This CDR3 has 13 residues. The CDR3 is CASARRSRAVEFF. The CDR3 DNA sequence: TGTGCCAGCGCCCGCCGGTCCAGGGCGGTTGAATTCTTC.

In this sample, this clone turned up a few times. The chain joins TRBV28 to TRBJ1-3, with D possibly TRBD1 on 6 matching bases. Germline V gene sequence: CDR1 MDHEN, CDR2 SYDVKM. This CDR3 comprises 13 residues. Trimming took off 7 bases at V and 2 bases at J, with 9 bases between the two ends. The CDR3: CASKGGPGNTIYF. DNA of the CDR3: TGTGCCAGCAAGGGGGGGCCTGGAAACACCATATATTTT.

This chain joins TRBV5-1 and TRBJ1-2; D gene ambiguous. V was trimmed by 0 bases and J by 2 bases, leaving 5 bases between them. The CDR3 runs 13 residues. Looked up from germline, CDR1 is SGHRS and CDR2 is YFSETQ. The CDR3 nucleotides are TGCGCCAGCAGCTTGGTTCAGAACTATGGCTACACCTTC. Protein: CASSLVQNYGYTF.